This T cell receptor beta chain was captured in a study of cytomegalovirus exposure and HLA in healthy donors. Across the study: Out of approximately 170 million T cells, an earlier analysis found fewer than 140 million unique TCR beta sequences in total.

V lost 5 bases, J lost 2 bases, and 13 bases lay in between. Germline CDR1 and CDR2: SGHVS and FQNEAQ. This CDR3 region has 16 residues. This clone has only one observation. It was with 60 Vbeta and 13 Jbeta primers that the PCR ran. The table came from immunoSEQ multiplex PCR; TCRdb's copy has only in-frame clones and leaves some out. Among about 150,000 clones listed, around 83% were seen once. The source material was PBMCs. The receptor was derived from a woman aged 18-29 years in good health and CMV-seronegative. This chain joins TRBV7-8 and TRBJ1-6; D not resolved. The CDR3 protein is CASSKSKRTYNSPLHF. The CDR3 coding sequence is TGTGCCAGCAGCAAGTCGAAGAGGACCTATAATTCACCCCTCCACTTT. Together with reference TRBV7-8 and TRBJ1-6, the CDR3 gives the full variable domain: GAGVSQSPRYKVAKRGQDVALRCDPISGHVSLFWYQQALGQGPEFLTYFQNEAQLDKSGLPSDRFFAERPEGSVSTLKIQRTQQEDSAVYLCASSKSKRTYNSPLHFGNGTRLTVT.